This T cell receptor beta chain appears in the sequencing data of a study of blood T cell repertoires in COVID-19. Profiling relied on immunoSEQ multiplex PCR, and the TCRdb table lists in-frame clones only, not all of them. This table holds 75,000 to 90,000 clones, around nine tenths found once. The source material was peripheral blood. The sequence was collected from a man aged 50-59 years with active or convalescent COVID-19.

The CDR3 is CASGLNERGFFVLVENIQYF. The DNA for the CDR3 is TGTGCTAGTGGTTTGAACGAGCGGGGGTTTTTTGTTCTGGTCGAAAACATTCAGTACTTC. The J gene is TRBJ2-4, the V gene TRBV12-5, with 8 bases matching TRBD2. There are 20 residues in the CDR3. Looked up from germline, CDR1 is LGHNT and CDR2 is FRNRAP. V dropped 2 bases and J dropped 5; count of bases not matched to a gene: 20.